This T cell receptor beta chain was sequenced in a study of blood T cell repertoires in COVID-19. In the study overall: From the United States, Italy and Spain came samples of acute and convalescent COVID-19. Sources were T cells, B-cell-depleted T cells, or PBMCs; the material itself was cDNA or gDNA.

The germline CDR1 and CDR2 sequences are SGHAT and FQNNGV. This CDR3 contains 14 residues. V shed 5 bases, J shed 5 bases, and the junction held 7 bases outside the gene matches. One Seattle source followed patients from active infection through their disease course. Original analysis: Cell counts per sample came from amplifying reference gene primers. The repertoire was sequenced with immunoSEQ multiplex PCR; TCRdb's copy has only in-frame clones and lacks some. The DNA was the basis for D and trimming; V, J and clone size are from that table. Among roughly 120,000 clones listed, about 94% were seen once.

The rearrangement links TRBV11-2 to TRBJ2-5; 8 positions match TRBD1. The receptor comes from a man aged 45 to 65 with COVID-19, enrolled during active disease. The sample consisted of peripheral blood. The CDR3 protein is CASSPMTGVETQYF. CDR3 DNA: TGTGCCAGCAGCCCGATGACAGGGGTCGAGACCCAGTACTTC.